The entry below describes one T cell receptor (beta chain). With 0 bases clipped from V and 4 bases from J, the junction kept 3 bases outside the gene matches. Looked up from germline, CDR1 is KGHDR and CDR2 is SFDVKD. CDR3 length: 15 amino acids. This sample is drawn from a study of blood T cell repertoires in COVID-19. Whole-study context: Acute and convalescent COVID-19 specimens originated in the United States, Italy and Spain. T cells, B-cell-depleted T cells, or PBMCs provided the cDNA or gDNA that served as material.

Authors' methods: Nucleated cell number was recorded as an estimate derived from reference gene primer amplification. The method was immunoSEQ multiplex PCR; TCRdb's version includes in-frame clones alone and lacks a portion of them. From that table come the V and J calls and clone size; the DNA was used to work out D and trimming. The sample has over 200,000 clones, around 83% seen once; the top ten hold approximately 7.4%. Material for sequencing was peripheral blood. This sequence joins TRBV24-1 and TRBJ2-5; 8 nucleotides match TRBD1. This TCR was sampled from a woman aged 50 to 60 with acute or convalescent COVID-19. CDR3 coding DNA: TGTGCCACCAGTGATTTGGGTGGACAGGGAGAGACCCAGTACTTC. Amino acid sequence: CATSDLGGQGETQYF.